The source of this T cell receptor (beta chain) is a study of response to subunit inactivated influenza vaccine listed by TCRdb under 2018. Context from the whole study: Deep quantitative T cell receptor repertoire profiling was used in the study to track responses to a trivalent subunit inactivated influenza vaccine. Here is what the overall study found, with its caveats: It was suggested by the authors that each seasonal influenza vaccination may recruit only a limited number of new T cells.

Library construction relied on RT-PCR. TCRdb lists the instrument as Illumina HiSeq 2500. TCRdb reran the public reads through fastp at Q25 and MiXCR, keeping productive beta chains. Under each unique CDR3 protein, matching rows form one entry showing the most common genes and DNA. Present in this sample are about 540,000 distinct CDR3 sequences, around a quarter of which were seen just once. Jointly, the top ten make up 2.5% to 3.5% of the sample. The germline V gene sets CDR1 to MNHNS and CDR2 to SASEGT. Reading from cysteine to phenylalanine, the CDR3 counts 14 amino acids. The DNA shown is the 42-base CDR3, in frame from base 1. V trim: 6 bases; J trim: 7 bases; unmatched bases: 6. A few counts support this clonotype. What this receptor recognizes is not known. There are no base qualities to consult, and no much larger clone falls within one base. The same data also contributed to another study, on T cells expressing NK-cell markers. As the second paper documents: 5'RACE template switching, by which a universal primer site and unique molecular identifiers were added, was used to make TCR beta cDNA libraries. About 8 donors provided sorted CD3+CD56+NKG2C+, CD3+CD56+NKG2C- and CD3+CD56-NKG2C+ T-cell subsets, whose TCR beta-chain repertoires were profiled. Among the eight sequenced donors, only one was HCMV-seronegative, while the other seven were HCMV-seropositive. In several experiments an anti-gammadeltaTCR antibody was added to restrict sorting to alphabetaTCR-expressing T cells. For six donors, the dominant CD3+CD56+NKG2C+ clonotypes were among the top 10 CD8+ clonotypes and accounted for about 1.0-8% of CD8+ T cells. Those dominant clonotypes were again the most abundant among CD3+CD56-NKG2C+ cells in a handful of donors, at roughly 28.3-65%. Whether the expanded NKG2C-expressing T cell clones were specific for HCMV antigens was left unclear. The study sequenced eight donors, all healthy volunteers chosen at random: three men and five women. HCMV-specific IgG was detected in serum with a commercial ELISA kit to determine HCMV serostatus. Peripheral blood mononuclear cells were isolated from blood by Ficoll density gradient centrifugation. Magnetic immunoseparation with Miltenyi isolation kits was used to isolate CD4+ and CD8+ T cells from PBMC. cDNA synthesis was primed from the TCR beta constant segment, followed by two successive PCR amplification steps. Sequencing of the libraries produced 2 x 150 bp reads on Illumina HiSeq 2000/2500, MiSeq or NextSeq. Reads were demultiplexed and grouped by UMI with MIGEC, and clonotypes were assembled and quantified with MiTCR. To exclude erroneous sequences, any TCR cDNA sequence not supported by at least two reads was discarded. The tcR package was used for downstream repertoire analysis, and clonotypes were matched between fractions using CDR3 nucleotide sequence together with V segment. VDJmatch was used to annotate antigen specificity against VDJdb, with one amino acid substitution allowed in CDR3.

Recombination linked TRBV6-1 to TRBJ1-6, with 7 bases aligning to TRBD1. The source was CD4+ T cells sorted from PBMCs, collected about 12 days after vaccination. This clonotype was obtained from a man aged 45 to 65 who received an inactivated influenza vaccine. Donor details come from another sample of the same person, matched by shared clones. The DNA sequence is TGTGCCAGCAGCGGCCAGGGGGGAAATTCACCCCTCCACTTT. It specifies CASSGQGGNSPLHF.